The 17 T cell receptor beta chains presented below share a single source sample, sequenced in a study of OX40 agonist ivuxolimab in advanced cancers. Profiled with immunoSEQ multiplex PCR; TCRdb holds only in-frame clones, not every one. Among roughly 61,000 clones, 82% were seen once, and the ten largest hold roughly 0.53%. Here the sequenced sample was CD4+ or CD8+ T cells sorted from blood, taken in a trial of the OX40 agonist ivuxolimab. All receptors derive from an adult with an advanced solid tumor such as melanoma, head and neck, liver or kidney cancer.

This clone has a handful of counts. This chain links TRBV5-4 with TRBJ2-3, with D perhaps matching TRBD1 (5 bases). The CDR3 runs to 14 residues. Between the trimmed V and J ends, which lost 0 bases and 6 bases, there was a span of 11 bases. Germline V gene sequence: CDR1 SGHNT, CDR2 YYREEE (reference sequence). The CDR3 loop is CASSLEGRVDTQYF. The CDR3 DNA follows: TGTGCCAGCAGCTTGGAGGGCAGGGTTGATACGCAGTATTTT.

This clone was observed once. This chain joins TRBV12-5 and TRBJ2-7; 10 nucleotides match TRBD1. Losses at the gene ends were 5 bases for V and 5 bases for J; bases not matched to a gene: 12. CDR3 length: 16 amino acids. Germline values: CDR1 LGHNT, CDR2 FRNRAP. The DNA of the CDR3 is TGTGCTAGTGGTCTGCCCTCGGGACAGGGGTTCCACGAGCAGTACTTC. Amino acid sequence: CASGLPSGQGFHEQYF.

The CDR3 coding sequence is TGTGCCAGCAGCTTAGATGGGGATACGCAGTATTTT. Encoded protein: CASSLDGDTQYF. The chain is built from TRBV7-3 and TRBJ2-3, with D unclear. Germline CDR1 reads SGHTA; CDR2 reads FQGTGA. The CDR3 extends over 12 amino acids. The V end lost 2 bases, the J end lost 6 bases, and 6 bases lay between the germline ends.

The rearrangement joins TRBV12-5 to TRBJ2-1, with no clear D. Trimming cost V 2 bases and J 7 bases, with 9 bases left between them. The CDR3 spans 13 residues. The germline gives CDR1 LGHNT, CDR2 FRNRAP. As DNA, the CDR3 is TGTGCTAGTGGTTTGTATGGAATTAATGAGCAGTTCTTC. Protein product: CASGLYGINEQFF.

The J gene is TRBJ2-2, the V gene TRBV7-9; the D gene is possibly TRBD2 (5 bases). The V gene lost 1 base and the J gene lost 3 bases, with 18 bases spanning the gap. In germline, CDR1 is SEHNR, CDR2 FQNEAQ (reference sequence). The CDR3 is 18 amino acids. CDR3: CASSLDGVSGLDTGELFF. The CDR3 bases are TGTGCCAGCAGCTTAGATGGAGTGAGCGGTCTTGACACCGGGGAGCTGTTTTTT.

This sequence joins TRBV9 and TRBJ2-5; the match to TRBD2 covers 8 bases. V lost 3 bases to trimming and J lost 5 bases; unmatched junction nucleotides: 6. The germline V gene encodes CDR1 SGDLS and CDR2 YYNGEE. The CDR3 is made up of 14 amino acids. In DNA form, the CDR3 reads TGTGCCAGCAGCGGAGCGGGAGTCCGCGAGACCCAGTACTTC. Amino acids: CASSGAGVRETQYF.

The chain employs TRBV7-8 and TRBJ2-3, with 11 bases aligning to TRBD2. Germline lookup yields CDR1 SGHVS and CDR2 FQNEAQ. V was clipped by 5 bases and J by 4 bases; unmatched bases: 2. This CDR3 spans 14 amino acids. DNA for the CDR3: TGTGCCAGCAGCATACTAGCGGGAGCAGATACGCAGTATTTT. Protein: CASSILAGADTQYF.

J is TRBJ2-3 and V is TRBV5-1; TRBD2 aligns across 12 bases. V was clipped by 0 bases and J by 3 bases; unmatched bases: 2. The CDR3 spans 16 residues. Germline CDR1 reads SGHRS; CDR2 reads YFSETQ. The CDR3: CASSLAGTSGTDTQYF. CDR3 bases: TGCGCCAGCAGCTTGGCCGGGACTAGCGGGACAGATACGCAGTATTTT.

The CDR3 DNA sequence: TGTGCCAGCAGTTTTGAGGCCCTCTACGAGCAGTACTTC. Its protein product is CASSFEALYEQYF. This chain uses TRBV28 with TRBJ2-7; D unclear. The CDR3 spans 13 residues. Deletions cut 3 bases from V and 3 bases from J, with 9 bases between. CDR1 and CDR2 from the germline V gene are MDHEN and SYDVKM. Drawing the rest from reference TRBV28 and TRBJ2-7, the complete variable domain is DVKVTQSSRYLVKRTGEKVFLECVQDMDHENMFWYRQDPGLGLRLIYFSYDVKMKEKGDIPEGYSVSREKKERFSLILESASTNQTSMYLCASSFEALYEQYFGPGTRLTVT.

The rearrangement uses TRBV2 and TRBJ2-2; TRBD2 might be the D (6 bases). Between the trimmed V and J ends, which lost 5 bases and 6 bases, there was a span of 10 bases. CDR1 SNHLY and CDR2 FYNNEI come from the germline V gene. The CDR3 is 13 residues long. This CDR3 reads CASSKEGSGELFF. The DNA of the CDR3 is TGTGCCAGCAGTAAGGAGGGCTCCGGGGAGCTGTTTTTT.

The DNA for the CDR3 is TGTGCCTGGAGTTTTCACCCGACAGGGGGAGAGACCCAGTACTTC. Protein: CAWSFHPTGGETQYF. This sequence joins TRBV30 and TRBJ2-5, with 9 positions matching TRBD1. V lost 2 bases and J lost 4; bases outside the gene matches: 8. CDR3 length: 15 residues. Looked up from germline, CDR1 is GTSNPN and CDR2 is SVGIG (reference sequence). Combining the CDR3 with reference TRBV30 and TRBJ2-5 gives the whole variable domain SQTIHQWPATLVQPVGSPLSLECTVEGTSNPNLYWYRQAAGRGLQLLFYSVGIGQISSEVPQNLSASRPQDRQFILSSKKLLLSDSGFYLCAWSFHPTGGETQYFGPGTRLLVL.

The chain uses TRBV18 and TRBJ2-5, with 9 bases aligning to TRBD2. J lost 2 bases, V lost 5 bases, and 3 bases had no gene match. The length of the CDR3 is 14 residues. Germline loops: CDR1 KGHSH, CDR2 LQKENI. The CDR3 loop is CASSRAGGQETQYF. The CDR3 DNA reads TGTGCCAGCTCAAGAGCGGGAGGACAAGAGACCCAGTACTTC.

A few counts support this clone. The chain links TRBV20-1 to TRBJ2-7; tentatively, D is TRBD1 (5 bases). The germline V gene has CDR1 DFQATT and CDR2 SNEGSKA (reference sequence). The CDR3 runs to 11 residues. V lost 5 bases, J lost 5 bases, and 10 bases lay in between. The CDR3 DNA sequence: TGCAGTGCTCCCCGACAGCACGAGCAGTACTTC. Its protein is CSAPRQHEQYF.

This clone was seen only a few times. This chain links TRBV10-2 with TRBJ2-7; 11 nucleotides align to TRBD1. Unmatched junction bases numbered 10, after V lost 8 bases and J lost 1 base. The length of the CDR3 is 16 residues. Germline V gives CDR1 WSHSY, CDR2 SAAADI. The CDR3 loop is CASGGGTGGISYEQYF. CDR3 nucleotide sequence: TGCGCCAGCGGAGGGGGGACAGGGGGAATTTCCTACGAGCAGTACTTC.

V gene TRBV7-2 combines with J gene TRBJ2-5; TRBD2 might be the D (6 bases). V gave up 1 base and J gave up 2 bases, with 17 bases separating them. The CDR3 consists of 17 residues. Germline CDR1 is SGHTA and CDR2 is FQGNSA. This chain's CDR3 is CASSLVISRTTQETQYF. The CDR3 nucleotides read TGTGCCAGCAGCTTAGTAATATCGCGGACTACGCAAGAGACCCAGTACTTC. Supplemented by reference TRBV7-2 and TRBJ2-5, the full variable domain reads GAGVSQSPSNKVTEKGKDVELRCDPISGHTALYWYRQSLGQGLEFLIYFQGNSAPDKSGLPSDRFSAERTGGSVSTLTIQRTQQEDSAVYLCASSLVISRTTQETQYFGPGTRLLVL.

The sample holds one count of this clone. V is TRBV2 and J is TRBJ1-1; a weak D match, TRBD1 (5 bases). The CDR3 is made up of 13 amino acids. The germline V and J ends were trimmed by 6 bases and 3 bases, with 11 bases remaining between them. The V gene's germline CDR1 is SNHLY and CDR2 FYNNEI. The CDR3 region has the DNA TGTGCCAGCAGGTATTCGGGGGACACTGAAGCTTTCTTT. Encoded protein: CASRYSGDTEAFF.

V usage is TRBV5-6 and J usage is TRBJ2-7, with 8 positions matching TRBD1. The CDR3 extends over 14 amino acids. The V segment lost 2 bases and the J segment 3 bases; nucleotides outside the gene matches: 4. The germline V gene has CDR1 SGHDT and CDR2 YYEEEE. CDR3 nucleotide sequence: TGTGCCAGCAGCTTCAGGGGGCCAGACTACGAGCAGTACTTC. Translated, it gives CASSFRGPDYEQYF. The complete variable domain, with remaining parts taken from reference TRBV5-6 and TRBJ2-7, reads DAGVTQSPTHLIKTRGQQVTLRCSPKSGHDTVSWYQQALGQGPQFIFQYYEEEERQRGNFPDRFSGHQFPNYSSELNVNALLLGDSALYLCASSFRGPDYEQYFGPGTRLTVT.